One T cell receptor (beta chain) is described in this entry. Per the original data handling: Estimation of nucleated cell counts relied on the amplification of reference gene primers. The assay was immunoSEQ multiplex PCR, and TCRdb's table has in-frame clones only and misses some. V and J calls and clone size are given by that table; D and trimming were obtained from the DNA. The sample lists about 360,000 clones, around 86% occurring once. CDR1 and CDR2 from the germline V gene are KGHDR and SFDVKD. The CDR3 sequence is 14 residues long. V lost 7 bases to trimming and J lost 6 bases; unmatched junction nucleotides: 9. This record belongs to a study of blood T cell repertoires in COVID-19. Study overall: Researchers got acute and convalescent COVID-19 samples from the United States, Italy and Spain.

The sequence derives from a human donor in a cohort sampled during active COVID-19. The V gene is TRBV24-1, the J gene TRBJ2-3, with 7 bases matching TRBD1. The specimen was peripheral blood. The CDR3 DNA sequence: TGTGCCACCAGCCGTACAGGGGTTCCGGATACGCAGTATTTT. Protein: CATSRTGVPDTQYF.